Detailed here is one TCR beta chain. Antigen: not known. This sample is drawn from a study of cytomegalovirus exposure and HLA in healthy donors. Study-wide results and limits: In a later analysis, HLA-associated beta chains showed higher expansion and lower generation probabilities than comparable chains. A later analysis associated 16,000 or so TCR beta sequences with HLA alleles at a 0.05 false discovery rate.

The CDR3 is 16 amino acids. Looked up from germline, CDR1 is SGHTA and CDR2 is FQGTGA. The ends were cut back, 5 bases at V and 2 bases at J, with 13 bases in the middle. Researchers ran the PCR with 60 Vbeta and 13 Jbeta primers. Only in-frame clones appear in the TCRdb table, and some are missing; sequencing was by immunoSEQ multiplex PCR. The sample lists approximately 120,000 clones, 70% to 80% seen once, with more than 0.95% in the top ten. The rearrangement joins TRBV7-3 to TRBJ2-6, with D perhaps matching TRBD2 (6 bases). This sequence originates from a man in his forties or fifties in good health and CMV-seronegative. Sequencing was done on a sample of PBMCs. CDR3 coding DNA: TGTGCCAGCAGCCAGCCGCCGGGAGCTGGGGCCAACGTCCTGACTTTC. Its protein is CASSQPPGAGANVLTF.